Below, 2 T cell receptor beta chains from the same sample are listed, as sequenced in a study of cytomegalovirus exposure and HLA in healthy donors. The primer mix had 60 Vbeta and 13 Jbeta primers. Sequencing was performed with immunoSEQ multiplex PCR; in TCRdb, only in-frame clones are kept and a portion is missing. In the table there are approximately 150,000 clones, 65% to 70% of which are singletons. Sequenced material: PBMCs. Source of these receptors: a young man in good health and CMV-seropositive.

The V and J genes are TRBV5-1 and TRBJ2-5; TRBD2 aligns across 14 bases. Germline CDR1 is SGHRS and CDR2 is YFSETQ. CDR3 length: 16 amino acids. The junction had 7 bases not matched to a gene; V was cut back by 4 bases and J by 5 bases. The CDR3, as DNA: TGCGCCAGCAGCATAGGACTAGCGGGAGGTGCGGAGACCCAGTACTTC. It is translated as CASSIGLAGGAETQYF.

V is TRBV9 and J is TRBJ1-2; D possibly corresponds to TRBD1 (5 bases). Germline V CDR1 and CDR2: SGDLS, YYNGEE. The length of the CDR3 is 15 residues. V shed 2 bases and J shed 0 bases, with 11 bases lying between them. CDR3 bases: TGTGCCAGCAGCGTCGGGGGTCTTTCTAACTATGGCTACACCTTC. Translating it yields CASSVGGLSNYGYTF.